Below, 14 T cell receptor beta chains from the same sample are listed, as sequenced in a study of cytomegalovirus exposure and HLA in healthy donors. The table came from immunoSEQ multiplex PCR; TCRdb's copy has only in-frame clones and leaves some out. This table has about 160,000 clones, roughly 89% appearing once. The specimen sequenced was PBMCs. All receptors derive from a man between 18 and 35 years old in good health and CMV-seropositive.

The chain recombines TRBV7-6 with TRBJ2-5; a weak D match, TRBD2 (5 bases). The CDR3 length is 14 residues. Germline V CDR1 and CDR2: SGHVS, FNYEAQ. The germline V and J ends were trimmed by 0 bases and 5 bases, with 10 bases remaining between them. CDR3 coding DNA: TGTGCCAGCAGCTTAGCGGGAGAGTTGGAGACCCAGTACTTC. Translation: CASSLAGELETQYF.

This sequence joins TRBV6-5 and TRBJ1-2; the D is unclear. The germline CDR1 and CDR2 sequences are MNHEY and SVGAGI. This CDR3 is built from 15 residues. V was trimmed by 2 bases and J by 2 bases, leaving 12 bases between them. CDR3 sequence: CASSYPQAGNYGYTF. The CDR3 DNA is TGTGCCAGCAGTTACCCCCAGGCAGGAAACTATGGCTACACCTTC.

DNA for the CDR3: TGTGCCAGCAGCTTGGGGACAGGGGGCATTGACTACACCTTC. Its translation: CASSLGTGGIDYTF. This rearrangement joins TRBV5-6 to TRBJ1-2, with 11 bases lining up with TRBD1. The CDR3 has 14 residues. The V gene end was trimmed by 0 bases and the J gene end by 10 bases; junction bases not matched to a gene: 5. CDR1 and CDR2 from the germline V gene are SGHDT and YYEEEE.

This chain links TRBV27 with TRBJ1-5; a possible D gene is TRBD1 (5 bases). Germline lookup yields CDR1 MNHEY and CDR2 SMNVEV (reference sequence). V shed 3 bases and J shed 2 bases, with 14 bases lying between them. This CDR3 contains 16 residues. CDR3: CASSLISGAGNQPQHF. The CDR3 nucleotides are TGTGCCAGCAGTTTGATTTCTGGGGCGGGCAATCAGCCCCAGCATTTT.

This rearrangement joins TRBV7-3 to TRBJ1-2; no firm D call. The V gene's germline CDR1 is SGHTA and CDR2 FQGTGA. V lost 4 bases, J lost 8 bases, and 17 bases lay in between. The CDR3 contains 14 residues. The CDR3 bases are TGTGCCAGCAGCTGGGGTCCACGACGAGGGGGCTACACCTTC. Its protein product is CASSWGPRRGGYTF.

The count of this clone is one. The V and J genes are TRBV6-5 and TRBJ1-4; TRBD1 matches 7 bases. The CDR3 spans 14 residues. Germline CDR1 MNHEY, CDR2 SVGAGI. V shed 8 bases and J 7 bases; nucleotides not matched to a gene: 10. The CDR3 loop is CASARRAGGEKLFF. The CDR3 DNA reads as TGTGCCAGCGCTCGCCGGGCAGGGGGTGAAAAACTGTTTTTT.

CDR3: CASSLQQPGTHEQYF. The CDR3, as DNA: TGTGCCAGCAGTTTACAACAGCCAGGTACGCACGAGCAGTACTTC. The genes are TRBV28 and TRBJ2-7; no reliable D call. The germline V gene has CDR1 MDHEN and CDR2 SYDVKM. The germline V and J ends were trimmed by 2 bases and 5 bases, with 16 bases remaining between them. The CDR3 contains 15 residues. Looking up the rest from reference TRBV28 and TRBJ2-7 gives the full variable domain: DVKVTQSSRYLVKRTGEKVFLECVQDMDHENMFWYRQDPGLGLRLIYFSYDVKMKEKGDIPEGYSVSREKKERFSLILESASTNQTSMYLCASSLQQPGTHEQYFGPGTRLTVT.

The V call is TRBV11-2, the J call TRBJ2-7; D perhaps matches TRBD1 (6 bases). Germline assignment: CDR1 SGHAT and CDR2 FQNNGV. With 7 bases removed from V and 0 bases from J, the gap between germline ends came to 13 bases. The CDR3 contains 14 residues. CDR3 nucleotides: TGTGCCAGCACTGGGACAAGTGGCTCCTACGAGCAGTACTTC. It codes for CASTGTSGSYEQYF. Based on the CDR3 plus reference TRBV11-2 and TRBJ2-7, the full variable domain is EAGVAQSPRYKIIEKRQSVAFWCNPISGHATLYWYQQILGQGPKLLIQFQNNGVVDDSQLPKDRFSAERLKGVDSTLKIQPAKLEDSAVYLCASTGTSGSYEQYFGPGTRLTVT.

The table lists this clone with a few counts. The V call is TRBV19, the J call TRBJ1-1, with 7 bases aligning to TRBD1. The CDR3 consists of 14 residues. Germline lookup yields CDR1 LNHDA and CDR2 SQIVND (reference sequence). Trimming removed 5 bases from V and 4 bases from J; junction bases left unmatched: 7. Here the CDR3 DNA reads TGTGCCAGTAGTGCGACAGGGCTGGTCACTGAAGCTTTCTTT. Encoded protein: CASSATGLVTEAFF.

The gene calls are TRBV6-1 and TRBJ2-1, with 8 bases aligning to TRBD2. The CDR3 contains 15 residues. V lost 7 bases, J lost 4 bases, and 9 bases stayed unmatched. Germline values: CDR1 MNHNS, CDR2 SASEGT. The CDR3 spells CASITVRGGYNEQFF. The CDR3 DNA reads as TGTGCCAGCATCACAGTCCGGGGGGGTTACAATGAGCAGTTCTTC.

V usage is TRBV6-1 and J usage is TRBJ1-2; a weak D match, TRBD1 (5 bases). Trimming took 2 bases from V and 3 from J, leaving 10 bases between them. Germline V gives CDR1 MNHNS, CDR2 SASEGT. The CDR3 runs 14 residues. The CDR3 sequence is CASSEWGSHYGYTF. The CDR3 nucleotides read TGTGCCAGCAGTGAATGGGGCAGCCACTATGGCTACACCTTC.

This clone was counted once. The rearrangement links TRBV11-3 to TRBJ1-1; D is uncertain. Trimming pared 6 bases from V and 5 bases from J, leaving 16 bases between. The CDR3 consists of 14 residues. CDR1 SGHNT and CDR2 YENEEA come from the germline V gene. CDR3 sequence (DNA): TGTGCCAGCAGTCACAATGTCGAGGGTACTGAAGCTTTCTTT. It is translated as CASSHNVEGTEAFF.

The rearrangement joins TRBV11-2 to TRBJ1-1; D might be TRBD1 (5 bases). CDR1 is SGHAT and CDR2 is FQNNGV in the germline V gene. The CDR3 totals 17 residues. Trimming removed 1 base at V and 2 bases at J, with 17 bases between. CDR3 nucleotides: TGTGCCAGCAGCTTAGGCCCGTCGGGGGGGATTAACACTGAAGCTTTCTTT. Its protein product is CASSLGPSGGINTEAFF.

The chain employs TRBV5-6 and TRBJ2-5; the D is unclear. The CDR3 runs 12 residues. Germline CDR1 is SGHDT and CDR2 is YYEEEE. V shed 4 bases and J shed 5 bases, with 9 bases lying between them. The chain's CDR3 is CASSLPPETQYF. CDR3 bases: TGTGCCAGCAGCCTACCACCGGAGACCCAGTACTTC. Filled out from reference TRBV5-6 and TRBJ2-5, the complete variable domain reads DAGVTQSPTHLIKTRGQQVTLRCSPKSGHDTVSWYQQALGQGPQFIFQYYEEEERQRGNFPDRFSGHQFPNYSSELNVNALLLGDSALYLCASSLPPETQYFGPGTRLLVL.